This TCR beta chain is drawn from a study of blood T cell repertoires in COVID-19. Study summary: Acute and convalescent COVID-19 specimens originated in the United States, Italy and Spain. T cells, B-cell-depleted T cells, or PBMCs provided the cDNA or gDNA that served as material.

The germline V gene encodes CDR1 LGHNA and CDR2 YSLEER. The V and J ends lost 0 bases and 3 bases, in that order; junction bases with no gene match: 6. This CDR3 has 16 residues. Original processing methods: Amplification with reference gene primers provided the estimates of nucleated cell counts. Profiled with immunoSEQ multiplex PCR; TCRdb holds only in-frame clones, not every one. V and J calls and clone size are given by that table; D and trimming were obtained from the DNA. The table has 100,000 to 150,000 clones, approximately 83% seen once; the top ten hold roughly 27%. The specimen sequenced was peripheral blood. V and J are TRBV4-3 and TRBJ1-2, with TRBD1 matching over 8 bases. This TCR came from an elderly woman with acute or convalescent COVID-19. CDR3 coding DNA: TGCGCCAGCAGCCAAGATACAGGGGGTGGGTACTATGGCTACACCTTC. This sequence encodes CASSQDTGGGYYGYTF.